The clone carrying this T cell receptor (beta chain) was seen many times. No antigen is known for it. The data were taken from a study of regulatory T cells in long-lasting Graves disease. Per the germline V gene, CDR1 is SGHRS and CDR2 is YFSETQ. The CDR3 is 16 amino acids. Deletions cut 0 bases from V and 7 bases from J, with 16 bases between. Both iRepertoire HTBI primers and Arm-PCR of CDR3 regions were used to build the TCR beta libraries. One entry per CDR3 protein results from TCRdb running MiXCR on the multiplex PCR reads. The sample lists hundreds of thousands of distinct CDR3 sequences, 15% occurring once. Sample time point: newly diagnosed GD, antithyroid drugs for less than 3 months. Researchers made the TCR library from RNA that was extracted from PBMCs. Whole-study findings and limits: Persistent disease was characterized by preferential usage of TRBV28, TRBJ1-2 and TRBJ2-5. TCR diversity was lower in persistent Graves' patients than in newly diagnosed ones.

The chain links TRBV5-1 to TRBJ2-2, with D uncertain. The sequence was collected from a female donor with Graves disease. The sample consisted of peripheral blood mononuclear cells (PBMCs), taken at new diagnosis, from a patient treated with antithyroid drugs. CDR3: CASSLDWISYNGELFF. CDR3 coding DNA: TGCGCCAGCAGCTTGGACTGGATTTCTTATAACGGGGAGCTGTTTTTT.